This TCR beta chain was retrieved from a study of blood T cells in healthy people across ages. V lost 5 bases to trimming and J lost 3 bases, with 11 bases between them. The CDR3 length is 13 residues. Germline V lookup: CDR1 SGHRS, CDR2 YFSETQ. This clonotype has only a few counts. Using a J-beta primer mix together with a sample-barcoded 5' primer, a second PCR was run for about 7 to 12 cycles. A tag from a template-switch adaptor with 12 random nucleotides marked each cDNA molecule. TCRdb re-called the 5' RACE reads through MiXCR, storing one row per CDR3 protein. The sample yields hundreds of thousands of distinct CDR3 sequences, approximately 44% seen once.

This sequence was found in a man in his 60s in good health. V gene TRBV5-1 combines with J gene TRBJ1-2, with unresolved D. Material for sequencing was blood. CDR3 nucleotides: TGCGCCAGCAGAGAGGGTTTGGACTATGGCTACACCTTC. As protein: CASREGLDYGYTF. The whole variable domain, filled in from reference TRBV5-1 and TRBJ1-2, reads KAGVTQTPRYLIKTRGQQVTLSCSPISGHRSVSWYQQTPGQGLQFLFEYFSETQRNKGNFPGRFSGRQFSNSRSEMNVSTLELGDSALYLCASREGLDYGYTFGSGTRLTVV.